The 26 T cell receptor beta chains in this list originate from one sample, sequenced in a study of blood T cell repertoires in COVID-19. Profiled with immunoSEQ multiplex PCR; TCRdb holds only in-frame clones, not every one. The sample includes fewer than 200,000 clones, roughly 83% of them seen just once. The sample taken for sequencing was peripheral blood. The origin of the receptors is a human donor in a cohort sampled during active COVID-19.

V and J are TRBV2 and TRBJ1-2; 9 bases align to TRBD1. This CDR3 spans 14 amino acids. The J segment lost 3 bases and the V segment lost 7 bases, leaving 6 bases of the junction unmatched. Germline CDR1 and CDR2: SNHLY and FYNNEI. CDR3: CASTRDREYYGYTF. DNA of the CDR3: TGTGCCAGCACCCGGGACAGGGAATACTATGGCTACACCTTC.

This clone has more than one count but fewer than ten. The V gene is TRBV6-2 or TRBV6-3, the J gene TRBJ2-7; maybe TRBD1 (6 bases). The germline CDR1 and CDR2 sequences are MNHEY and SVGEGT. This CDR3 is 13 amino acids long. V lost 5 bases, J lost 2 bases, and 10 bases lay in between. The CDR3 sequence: CASSRSGAYEQYF. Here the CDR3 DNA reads TGTGCCAGCAGTAGGTCAGGGGCCTACGAGCAGTACTTC.

The CDR3 nucleotides read TGCAGTGCTAGTGAGTCGGTCACTGAAGCTTTCTTT. Its protein product is CSASESVTEAFF. The V call is TRBV20-1, the J call TRBJ1-1; no clear D. The CDR3 extends over 12 amino acids. Trimming took off 3 bases at V and 4 bases at J, with 9 bases between the two ends. From germline, CDR1 is DFQATT and CDR2 SNEGSKA (reference sequence).

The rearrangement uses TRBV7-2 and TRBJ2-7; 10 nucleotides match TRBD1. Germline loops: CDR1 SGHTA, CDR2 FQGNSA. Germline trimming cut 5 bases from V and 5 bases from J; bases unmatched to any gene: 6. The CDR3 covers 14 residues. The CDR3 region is CASSHRDRGNEQYF. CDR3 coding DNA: TGTGCCAGCAGCCACCGGGACAGGGGAAACGAGCAGTACTTC. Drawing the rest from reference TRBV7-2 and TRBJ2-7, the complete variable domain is GAGVSQSPSNKVTEKGKDVELRCDPISGHTALYWYRQSLGQGLEFLIYFQGNSAPDKSGLPSDRFSAERTGGSVSTLTIQRTQQEDSAVYLCASSHRDRGNEQYFGPGTRLTVT.

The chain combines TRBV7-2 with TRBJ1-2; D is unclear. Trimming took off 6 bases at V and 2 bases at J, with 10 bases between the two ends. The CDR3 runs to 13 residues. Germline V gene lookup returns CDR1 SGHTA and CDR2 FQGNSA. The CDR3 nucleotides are TGTGCCAGCAGTTTTACACAAAACTATGGCTACACCTTC. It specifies CASSFTQNYGYTF.

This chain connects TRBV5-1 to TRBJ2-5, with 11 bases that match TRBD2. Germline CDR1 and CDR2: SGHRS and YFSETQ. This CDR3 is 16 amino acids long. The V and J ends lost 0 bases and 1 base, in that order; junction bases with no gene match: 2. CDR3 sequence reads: CASSLVGTSGQETQYF. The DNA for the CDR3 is TGCGCCAGCAGCTTGGTAGGGACTAGCGGCCAAGAGACCCAGTACTTC.

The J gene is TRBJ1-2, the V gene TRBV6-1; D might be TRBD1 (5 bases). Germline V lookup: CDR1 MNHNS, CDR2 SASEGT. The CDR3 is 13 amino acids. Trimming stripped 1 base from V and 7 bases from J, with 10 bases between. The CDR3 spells CASSEGRVGGYTF. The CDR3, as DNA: TGTGCCAGCAGTGAAGGCAGGGTCGGTGGCTACACCTTC.

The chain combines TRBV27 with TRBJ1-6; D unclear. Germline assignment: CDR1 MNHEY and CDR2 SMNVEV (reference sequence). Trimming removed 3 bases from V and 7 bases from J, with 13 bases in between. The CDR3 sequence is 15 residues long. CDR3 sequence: CASSFRGSGNSPLHF. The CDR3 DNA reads TGTGCCAGCAGTTTCCGGGGTTCGGGAAATTCACCCCTCCACTTT.

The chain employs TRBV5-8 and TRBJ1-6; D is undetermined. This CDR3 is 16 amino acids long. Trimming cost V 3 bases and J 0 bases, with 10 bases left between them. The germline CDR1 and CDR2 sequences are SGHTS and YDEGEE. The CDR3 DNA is TGTGCCAGCAGCTCCGGTGGGAGCTCCTATAATTCACCCCTCCACTTT. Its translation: CASSSGGSSYNSPLHF.

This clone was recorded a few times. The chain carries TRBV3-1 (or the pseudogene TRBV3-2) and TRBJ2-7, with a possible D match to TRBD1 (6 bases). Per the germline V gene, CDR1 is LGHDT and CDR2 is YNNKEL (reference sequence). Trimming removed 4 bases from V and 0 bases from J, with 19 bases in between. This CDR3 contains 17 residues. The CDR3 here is CASSPSQGTKSSYEQYF. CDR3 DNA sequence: TGTGCCAGCAGCCCAAGCCAGGGGACCAAGAGCTCCTACGAGCAGTACTTC.

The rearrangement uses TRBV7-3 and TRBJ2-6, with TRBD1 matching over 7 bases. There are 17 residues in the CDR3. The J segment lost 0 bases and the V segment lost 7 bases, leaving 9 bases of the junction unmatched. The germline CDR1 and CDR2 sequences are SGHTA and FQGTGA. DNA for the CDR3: TGTGCCAGCAAGAGAACCGGGACAGCCTCTGGGGCCAACGTCCTGACTTTC. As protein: CASKRTGTASGANVLTF. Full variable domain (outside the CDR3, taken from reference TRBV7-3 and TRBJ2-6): GAGVSQTPSNKVTEKGKYVELRCDPISGHTALYWYRQSLGQGPEFLIYFQGTGAADDSGLPNDRFFAVRPEGSVSTLKIQRTERGDSAVYLCASKRTGTASGANVLTFGAGSRLTVL.

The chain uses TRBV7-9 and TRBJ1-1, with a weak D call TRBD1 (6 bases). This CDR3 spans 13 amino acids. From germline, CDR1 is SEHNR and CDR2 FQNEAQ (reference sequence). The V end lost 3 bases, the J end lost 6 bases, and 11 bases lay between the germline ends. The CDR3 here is CASSLQQGPEAFF. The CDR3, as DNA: TGTGCCAGCAGCTTGCAACAGGGTCCTGAAGCTTTCTTT.

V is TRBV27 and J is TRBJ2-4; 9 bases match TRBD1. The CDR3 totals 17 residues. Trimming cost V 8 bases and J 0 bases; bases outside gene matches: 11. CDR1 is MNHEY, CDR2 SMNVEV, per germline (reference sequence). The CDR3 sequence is CASQTGTGRLAKNIQYF. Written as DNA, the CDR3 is TGTGCCAGCCAAACCGGGACAGGGAGGCTAGCCAAAAACATTCAGTACTTC.

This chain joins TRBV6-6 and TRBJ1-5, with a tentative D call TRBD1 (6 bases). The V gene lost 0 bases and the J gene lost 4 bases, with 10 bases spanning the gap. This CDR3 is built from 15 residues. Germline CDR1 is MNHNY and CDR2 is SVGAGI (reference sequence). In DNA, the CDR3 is TGTGCCAGCAGTTACTCCGGACAGCCAAATCAGCCCCAGCATTTT. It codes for CASSYSGQPNQPQHF.

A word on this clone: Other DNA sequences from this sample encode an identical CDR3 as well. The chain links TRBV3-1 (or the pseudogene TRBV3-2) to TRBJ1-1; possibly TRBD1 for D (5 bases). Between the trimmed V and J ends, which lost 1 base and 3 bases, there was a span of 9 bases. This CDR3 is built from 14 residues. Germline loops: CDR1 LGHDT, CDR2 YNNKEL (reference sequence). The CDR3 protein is CASSQVGGDTEAFF. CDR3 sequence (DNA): TGTGCCAGCAGCCAAGTCGGGGGGGACACTGAAGCTTTCTTT.

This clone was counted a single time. The DNA for the CDR3 is TGCGCCAGCAGCTCCGGGGGGATAAATACGCAGTATTTT. Translated: CASSSGGINTQYF. The chain has TRBV5-1 and TRBJ2-3, with 7 bases identical to TRBD2. The CDR3 runs 13 residues. Germline assignment: CDR1 SGHRS and CDR2 YFSETQ. J was trimmed by 7 bases and V by 3 bases; bases with no gene match: 5.

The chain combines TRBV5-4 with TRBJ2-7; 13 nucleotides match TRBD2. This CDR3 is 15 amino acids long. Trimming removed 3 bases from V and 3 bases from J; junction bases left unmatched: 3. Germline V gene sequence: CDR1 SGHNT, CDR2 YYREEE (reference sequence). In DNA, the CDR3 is TGTGCCAGCAGCTCCCGGACTAGCGGGGGCTACGAGCAGTACTTC. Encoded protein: CASSSRTSGGYEQYF.

The CDR3 sequence is CASSFSSGRHDYEQYF. The CDR3 nucleotides read TGTGCCAGCAGTTTTAGTAGCGGGAGGCACGACTACGAGCAGTACTTC. The chain combines TRBV28 with TRBJ2-7; 10 nucleotides agree with TRBD2. The CDR3 runs 16 residues. V gave up 3 bases and J gave up 3 bases; unmatched junction bases: 8. Germline V gene sequence: CDR1 MDHEN, CDR2 SYDVKM.

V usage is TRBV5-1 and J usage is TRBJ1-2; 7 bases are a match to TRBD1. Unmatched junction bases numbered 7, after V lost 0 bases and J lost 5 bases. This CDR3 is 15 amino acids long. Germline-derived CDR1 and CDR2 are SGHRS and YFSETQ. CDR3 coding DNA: TGCGCCAGCAGCTTGGGGATTGACAGGGTTTATGGCTACACCTTC. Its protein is CASSLGIDRVYGYTF.

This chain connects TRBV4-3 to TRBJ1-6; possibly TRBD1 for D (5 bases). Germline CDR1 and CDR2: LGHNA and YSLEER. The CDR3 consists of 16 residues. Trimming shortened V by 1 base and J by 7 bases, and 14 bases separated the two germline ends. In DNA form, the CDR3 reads TGCGCCAGCAGCCAAGGCAGAGGCAGGGCAAATTCACCCCTCCACTTT. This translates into CASSQGRGRANSPLHF.

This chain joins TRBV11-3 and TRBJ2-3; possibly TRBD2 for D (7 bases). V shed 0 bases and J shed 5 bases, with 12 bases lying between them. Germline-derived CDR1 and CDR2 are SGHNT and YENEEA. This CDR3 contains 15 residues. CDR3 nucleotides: TGTGCCAGCAGCTTAGAAGGGGGGGCCGAAGATACGCAGTATTTT. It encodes CASSLEGGAEDTQYF.

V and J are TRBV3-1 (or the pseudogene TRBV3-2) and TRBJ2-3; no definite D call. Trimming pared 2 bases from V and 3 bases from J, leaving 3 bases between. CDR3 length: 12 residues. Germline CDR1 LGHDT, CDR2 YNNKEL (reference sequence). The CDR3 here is CASSQRTDTQYF. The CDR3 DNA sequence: TGTGCCAGCAGCCAACGGACAGATACGCAGTATTTT.

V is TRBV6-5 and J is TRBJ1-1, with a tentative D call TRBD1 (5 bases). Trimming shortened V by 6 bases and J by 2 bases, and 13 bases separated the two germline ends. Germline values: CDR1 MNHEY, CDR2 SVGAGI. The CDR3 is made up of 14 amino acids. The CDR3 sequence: CASRQPTVNTEAFF. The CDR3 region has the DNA TGTGCCAGCAGGCAGCCGACAGTTAACACTGAAGCTTTCTTT.

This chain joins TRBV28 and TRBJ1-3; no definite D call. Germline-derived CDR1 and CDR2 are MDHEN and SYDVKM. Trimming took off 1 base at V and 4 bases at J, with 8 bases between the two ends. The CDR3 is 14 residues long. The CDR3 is CASSLSGLGNTIYF. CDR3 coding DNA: TGTGCCAGCAGTTTATCAGGCCTCGGAAACACCATATATTTT.

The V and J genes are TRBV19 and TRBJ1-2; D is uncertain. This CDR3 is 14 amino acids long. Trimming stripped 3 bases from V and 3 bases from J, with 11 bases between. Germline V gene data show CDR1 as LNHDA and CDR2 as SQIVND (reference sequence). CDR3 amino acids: CASSMFGLDYGYTF. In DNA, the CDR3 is TGTGCCAGTAGTATGTTCGGGTTGGACTATGGCTACACCTTC.

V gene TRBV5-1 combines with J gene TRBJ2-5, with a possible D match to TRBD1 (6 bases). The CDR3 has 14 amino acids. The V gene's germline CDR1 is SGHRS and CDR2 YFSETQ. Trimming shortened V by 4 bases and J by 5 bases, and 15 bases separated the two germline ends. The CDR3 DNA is TGCGCCAGCAGCCCGGGACAAAACGACGAGACCCAGTACTTC. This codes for CASSPGQNDETQYF.